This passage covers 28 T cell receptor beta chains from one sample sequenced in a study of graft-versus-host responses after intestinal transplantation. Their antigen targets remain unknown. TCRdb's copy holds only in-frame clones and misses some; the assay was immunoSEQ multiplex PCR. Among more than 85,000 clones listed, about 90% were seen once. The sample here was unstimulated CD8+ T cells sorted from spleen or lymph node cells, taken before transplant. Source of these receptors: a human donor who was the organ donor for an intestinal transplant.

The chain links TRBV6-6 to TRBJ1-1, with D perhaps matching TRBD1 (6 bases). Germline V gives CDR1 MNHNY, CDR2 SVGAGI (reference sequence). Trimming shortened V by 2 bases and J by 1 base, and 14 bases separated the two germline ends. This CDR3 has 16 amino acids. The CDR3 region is CASSYPSGRGNTEAFF. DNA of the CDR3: TGTGCCAGCAGTTACCCCAGTGGCAGGGGGAACACTGAAGCTTTCTTT.

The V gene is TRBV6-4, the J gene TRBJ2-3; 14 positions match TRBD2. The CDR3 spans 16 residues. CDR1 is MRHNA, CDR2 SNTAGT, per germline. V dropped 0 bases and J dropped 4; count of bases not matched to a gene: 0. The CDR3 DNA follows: TGTGCCAGCAGTGACTCGACTAGCGGGGGGGCAGATACGCAGTATTTT. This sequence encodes CASSDSTSGGADTQYF.

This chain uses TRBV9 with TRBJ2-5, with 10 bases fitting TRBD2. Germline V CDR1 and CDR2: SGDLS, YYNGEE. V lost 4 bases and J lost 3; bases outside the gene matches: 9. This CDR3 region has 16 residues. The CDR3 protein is CASSPRGLAGEETQYF. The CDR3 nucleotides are TGTGCCAGCAGCCCCCGGGGGCTAGCGGGAGAAGAGACCCAGTACTTC.

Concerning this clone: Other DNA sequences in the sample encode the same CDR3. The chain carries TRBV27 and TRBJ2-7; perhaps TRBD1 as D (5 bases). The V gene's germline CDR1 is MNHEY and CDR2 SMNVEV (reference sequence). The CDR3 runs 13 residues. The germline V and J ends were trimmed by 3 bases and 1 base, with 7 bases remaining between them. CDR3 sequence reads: CASSFGQSYEQYF. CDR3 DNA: TGTGCCAGCAGTTTTGGACAATCCTACGAGCAGTACTTC.

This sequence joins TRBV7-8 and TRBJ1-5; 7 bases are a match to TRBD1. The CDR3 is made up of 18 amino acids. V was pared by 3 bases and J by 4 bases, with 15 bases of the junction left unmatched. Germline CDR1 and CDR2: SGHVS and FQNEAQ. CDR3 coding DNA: TGTGCCAGCAGCTTTCCATCTACCGGGACAGCCGAAAATCAGCCCCAGCATTTT. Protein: CASSFPSTGTAENQPQHF.

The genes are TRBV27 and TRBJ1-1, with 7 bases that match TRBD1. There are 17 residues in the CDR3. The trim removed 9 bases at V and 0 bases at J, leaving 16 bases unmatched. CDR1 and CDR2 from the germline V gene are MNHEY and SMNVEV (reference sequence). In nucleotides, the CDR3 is TGTGCCAGTCGAAGGGACAGCGTAGGGGTCATGAACACTGAAGCTTTCTTT. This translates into CASRRDSVGVMNTEAFF.

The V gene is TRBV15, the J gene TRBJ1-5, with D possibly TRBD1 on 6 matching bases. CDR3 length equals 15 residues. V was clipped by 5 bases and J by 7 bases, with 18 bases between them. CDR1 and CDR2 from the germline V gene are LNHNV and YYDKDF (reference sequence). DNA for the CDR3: TGTGCCACCAGCGCCAAAGAACAGGGCTGGCAGCCCCAGCATTTT. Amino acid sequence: CATSAKEQGWQPQHF.

DNA for the CDR3: TGTGCCAGCAGCCGGGACAGGGGTCCTGTTCGCGGGGAGCTGTTTTTT. Protein sequence: CASSRDRGPVRGELFF. V is TRBV13 and J is TRBJ2-2; TRBD1 agrees at 10 bases. The length of the CDR3 is 16 residues. J gave up 7 bases and V 5 bases, and 10 bases lay outside the gene matches. The germline V gene has CDR1 PRHDT and CDR2 FYEKMQ (reference sequence).

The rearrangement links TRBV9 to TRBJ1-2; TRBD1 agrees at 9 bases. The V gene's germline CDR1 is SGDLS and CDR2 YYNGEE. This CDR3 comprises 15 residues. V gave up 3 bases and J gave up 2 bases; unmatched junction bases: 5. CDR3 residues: CASSAGTGTNYGYTF. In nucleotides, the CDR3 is TGTGCCAGCAGCGCGGGGACAGGGACCAACTATGGCTACACCTTC.

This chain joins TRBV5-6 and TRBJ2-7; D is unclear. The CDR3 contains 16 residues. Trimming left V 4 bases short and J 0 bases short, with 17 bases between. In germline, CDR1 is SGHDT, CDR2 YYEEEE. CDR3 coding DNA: TGTGCCAGCAGCCTCCCGTGGTACGTCGGCTCCTACGAGCAGTACTTC. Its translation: CASSLPWYVGSYEQYF.

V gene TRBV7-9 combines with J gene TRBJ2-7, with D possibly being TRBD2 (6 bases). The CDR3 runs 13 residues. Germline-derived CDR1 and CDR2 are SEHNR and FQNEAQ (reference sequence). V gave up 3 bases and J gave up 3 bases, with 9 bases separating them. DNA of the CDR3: TGTGCCAGCAGCTTGGGACTGAACTACGAGCAGTACTTC. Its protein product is CASSLGLNYEQYF.

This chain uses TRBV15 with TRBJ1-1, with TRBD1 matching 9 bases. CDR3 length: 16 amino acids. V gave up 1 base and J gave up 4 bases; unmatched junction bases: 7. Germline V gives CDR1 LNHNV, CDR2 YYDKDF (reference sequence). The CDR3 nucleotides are TGTGCCACCAGCAGAGCCGGGACAGGGAGAGGCACTGAAGCTTTCTTT. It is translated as CATSRAGTGRGTEAFF. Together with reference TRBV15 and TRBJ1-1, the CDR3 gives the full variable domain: DAMVIQNPRYQVTQFGKPVTLSCSQTLNHNVMYWYQQKSSQAPKLLFHYYDKDFNNEADTPDNFQSRRPNTSFCFLDIRSPGLGDTAMYLCATSRAGTGRGTEAFFGQGTRLTVV.

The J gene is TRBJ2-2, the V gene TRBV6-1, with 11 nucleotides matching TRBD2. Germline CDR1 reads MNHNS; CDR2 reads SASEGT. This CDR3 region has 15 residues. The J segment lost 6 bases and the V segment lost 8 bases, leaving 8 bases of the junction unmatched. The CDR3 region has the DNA TGTGCCAGCCGGCTAACTAGCGGGAGCCCCGGGGAGCTGTTTTTT. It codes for CASRLTSGSPGELFF.

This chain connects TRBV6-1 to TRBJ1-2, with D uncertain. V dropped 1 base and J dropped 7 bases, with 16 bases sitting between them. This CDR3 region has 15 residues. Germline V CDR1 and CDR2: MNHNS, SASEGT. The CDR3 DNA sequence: TGTGCCAGCAGTGAAGTCAGCAGGCGGGTGGGTGGCTACACCTTC. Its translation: CASSEVSRRVGGYTF.

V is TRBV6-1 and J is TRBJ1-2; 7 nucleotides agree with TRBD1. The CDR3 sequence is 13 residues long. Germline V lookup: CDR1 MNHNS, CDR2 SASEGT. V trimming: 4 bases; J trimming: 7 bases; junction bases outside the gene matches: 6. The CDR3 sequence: CASSAGTELGYTF. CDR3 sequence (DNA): TGTGCCAGCAGTGCGGGGACAGAACTTGGCTACACCTTC.

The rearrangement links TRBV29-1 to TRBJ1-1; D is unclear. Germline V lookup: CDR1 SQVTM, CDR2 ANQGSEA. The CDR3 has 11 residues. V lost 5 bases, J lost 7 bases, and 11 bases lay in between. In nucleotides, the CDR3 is TGCAGCGTTAACTACGGCAGTGAAGCTTTCTTT. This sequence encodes CSVNYGSEAFF.

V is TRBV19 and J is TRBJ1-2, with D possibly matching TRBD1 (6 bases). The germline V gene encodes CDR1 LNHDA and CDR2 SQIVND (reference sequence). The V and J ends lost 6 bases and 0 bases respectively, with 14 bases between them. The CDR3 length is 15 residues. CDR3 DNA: TGTGCCAGTAGCACGGGGACAAAATCTAACTATGGCTACACCTTC. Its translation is CASSTGTKSNYGYTF.

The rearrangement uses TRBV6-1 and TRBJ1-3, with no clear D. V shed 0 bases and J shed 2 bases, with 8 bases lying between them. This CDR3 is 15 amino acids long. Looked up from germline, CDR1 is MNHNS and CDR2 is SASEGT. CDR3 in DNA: TGTGCCAGCAGTGAAGCGTACTTCCCTGGAAACACCATATATTTT. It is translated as CASSEAYFPGNTIYF.

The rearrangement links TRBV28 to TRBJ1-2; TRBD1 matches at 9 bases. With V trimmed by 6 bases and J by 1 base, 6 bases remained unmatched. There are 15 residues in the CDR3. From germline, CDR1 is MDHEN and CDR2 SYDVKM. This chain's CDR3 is CASSYRGLFNYGYTF. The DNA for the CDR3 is TGTGCCAGCAGCTACAGGGGGCTTTTTAACTATGGCTACACCTTC.

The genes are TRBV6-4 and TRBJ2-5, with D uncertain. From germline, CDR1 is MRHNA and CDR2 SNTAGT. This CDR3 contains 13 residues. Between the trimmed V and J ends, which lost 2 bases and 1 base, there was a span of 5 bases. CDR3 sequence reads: CASSDGGQETQYF. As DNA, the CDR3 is TGTGCCAGCAGTGACGGCGGCCAAGAGACCCAGTACTTC.

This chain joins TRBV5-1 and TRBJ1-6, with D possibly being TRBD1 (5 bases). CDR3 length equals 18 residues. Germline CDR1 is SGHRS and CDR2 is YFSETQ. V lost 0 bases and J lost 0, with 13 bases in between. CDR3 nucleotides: TGCGCCAGCAGCTTGGGAGCAGGACAAAGCTCCTATAATTCACCCCTCCACTTT. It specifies CASSLGAGQSSYNSPLHF.

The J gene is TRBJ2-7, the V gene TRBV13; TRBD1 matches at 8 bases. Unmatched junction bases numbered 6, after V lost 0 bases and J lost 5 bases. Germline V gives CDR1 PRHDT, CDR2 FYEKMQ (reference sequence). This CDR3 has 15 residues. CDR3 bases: TGTGCCAGCAGCTTAGGTGGGACAGGTATTCACGAGCAGTACTTC. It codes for CASSLGGTGIHEQYF. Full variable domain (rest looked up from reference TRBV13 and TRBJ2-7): AAGVIQSPRHLIKEKRETATLKCYPIPRHDTVYWYQQGPGQDPQFLISFYEKMQSDKGSIPDRFSAQQFSDYHSELNMSSLELGDSALYFCASSLGGTGIHEQYFGPGTRLTVT.

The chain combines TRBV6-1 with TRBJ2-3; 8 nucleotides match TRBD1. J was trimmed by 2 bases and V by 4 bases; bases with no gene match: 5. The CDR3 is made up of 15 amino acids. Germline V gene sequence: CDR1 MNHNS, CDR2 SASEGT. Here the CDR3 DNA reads TGTGCCAGCAGTGTCGGGACAGGTGTCACAGATACGCAGTATTTT. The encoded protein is CASSVGTGVTDTQYF.

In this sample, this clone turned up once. CDR3 DNA: TGTGCCAGCAACGACCCCACAGGGGGCGAAGATGAGCAGTTCTTC. Its translation: CASNDPTGGEDEQFF. V is TRBV9 and J is TRBJ2-1; TRBD1 matches 9 bases. Germline V gives CDR1 SGDLS, CDR2 YYNGEE. The length of the CDR3 is 15 residues. V gave up 6 bases and J gave up 8 bases; unmatched junction bases: 12.

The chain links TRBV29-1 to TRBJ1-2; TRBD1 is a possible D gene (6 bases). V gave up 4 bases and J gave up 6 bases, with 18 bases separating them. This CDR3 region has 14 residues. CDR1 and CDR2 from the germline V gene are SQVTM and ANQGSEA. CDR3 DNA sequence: TGCAGCGTTGTTACGCAGGGGATGTTCCATGGCTACACCTTC. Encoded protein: CSVVTQGMFHGYTF.

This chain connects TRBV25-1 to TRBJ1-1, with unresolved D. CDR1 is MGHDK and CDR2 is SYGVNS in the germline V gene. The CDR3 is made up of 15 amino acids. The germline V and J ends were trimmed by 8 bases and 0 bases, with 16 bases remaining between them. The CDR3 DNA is TGTGCCAGCTCCGCCGAAGGAGCTATGAACACTGAAGCTTTCTTT. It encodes CASSAEGAMNTEAFF.

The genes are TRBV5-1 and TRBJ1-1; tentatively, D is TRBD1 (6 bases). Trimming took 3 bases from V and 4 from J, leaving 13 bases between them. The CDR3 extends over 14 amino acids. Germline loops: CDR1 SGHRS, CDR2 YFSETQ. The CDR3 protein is CASSWITGTTEAFF. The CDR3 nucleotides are TGCGCCAGCAGCTGGATCACAGGGACCACTGAAGCTTTCTTT.

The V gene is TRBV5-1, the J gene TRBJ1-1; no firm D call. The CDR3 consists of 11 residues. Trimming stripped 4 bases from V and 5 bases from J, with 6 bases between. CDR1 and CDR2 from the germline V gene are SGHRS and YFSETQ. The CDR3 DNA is TGCGCCAGCAGCCAAAATACTGAAGCTTTCTTT. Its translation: CASSQNTEAFF.